One sample yielded the 22 T cell receptor beta chains listed below, sequenced in a study of early T cells in non-severe SARS-CoV-2 infection. TCRdb fed the 5' RACE reads into MiXCR, producing one record per CDR3 protein. Of tens of thousands of distinct CDR3 sequences listed, almost 7.5% are singletons. Sequenced material: whole blood. Source of these receptors: an adult who was a healthcare worker with PCR-confirmed SARS-CoV-2 infection or an uninfected control (not recorded which).

This clonotype has a count of ten or more. V usage is TRBV28 and J usage is TRBJ2-1, with D perhaps assigned TRBD1 or TRBD2 (5 bases each). Trimming pared 6 bases from V and 4 bases from J, leaving 13 bases between. Germline lookup yields CDR1 MDHEN and CDR2 SYDVKM. The CDR3 is made up of 14 amino acids. Written as DNA, the CDR3 is TGTGCCAGCAGCCCGGTTGGGGGTTACAATGAGCAGTTCTTC. Amino acid sequence: CASSPVGGYNEQFF.

This clonotype was detected a few times. The gene calls are TRBV20-1 and TRBJ2-1; 8 bases are shared with TRBD1. V was pared by 0 bases and J by 6 bases, with 7 bases of the junction left unmatched. The CDR3 contains 15 residues. CDR1 and CDR2 from the germline V gene are DFQATT and SNEGSKA (reference sequence). For the CDR3, the DNA is TGCAGTGCTAGAGAATACAGGGGGACGCGCAATGAGCAGTTCTTC. Its translation is CSAREYRGTRNEQFF.

The rearrangement uses TRBV29-1 and TRBJ2-7; 11 bases line up with TRBD1. Germline loops: CDR1 SQVTM, CDR2 ANQGSEA. The CDR3 runs 14 residues. J was trimmed by 2 bases and V by 0 bases; bases with no gene match: 0. The CDR3 DNA reads as TGCAGCGTTGAAGAGGACAGGGGGCCCTACGAGCAGTACTTC. It specifies CSVEEDRGPYEQYF.

This clonotype was picked up one time. V gene TRBV4-2 combines with J gene TRBJ2-4; D tentatively reads TRBD1 or TRBD2 (5 bases each). CDR1 is LGHNA and CDR2 is YNFKEQ in the germline V gene. V shed 1 base and J shed 9 bases, with 10 bases lying between them. The CDR3 contains 13 residues. CDR3 in amino acids: CASSQVWGTIQYF. The CDR3 DNA reads as TGTGCCAGCAGCCAAGTTTGGGGGACCATTCAGTACTTC.

V gene TRBV7-2 combines with J gene TRBJ1-5; 7 nucleotides line up with TRBD1. V lost 5 bases and J lost 5; bases outside the gene matches: 12. The germline CDR1 and CDR2 sequences are SGHTA and FQGNSA. This CDR3 region has 16 residues. In DNA, the CDR3 is TGTGCCAGCAGCCCCGAATCAGGGGGGCTCCATCAGCCCCAGCATTTT. Protein sequence: CASSPESGGLHQPQHF.

The chain links TRBV10-3 to TRBJ2-1; D uncertain. V gave up 6 bases and J gave up 9 bases, with 15 bases separating them. CDR1 is ENHRY and CDR2 is SYGVKD in the germline V gene. The CDR3 length is 13 residues. CDR3: CAIRGREAFEQFF. CDR3 nucleotides: TGTGCCATCAGAGGACGAGAGGCTTTTGAGCAGTTCTTC.

A few counts support this clonotype. The rearrangement links TRBV28 to TRBJ2-7; 9 nucleotides line up with TRBD1. Trimming took 7 bases from V and 4 from J; bases not matched to a gene: 8. This CDR3 has 14 amino acids. The V gene's germline CDR1 is MDHEN and CDR2 SYDVKM. This chain's CDR3 is CASITGGSRYEQYF. For the CDR3, the DNA is TGTGCCAGCATCACAGGGGGCTCCCGTTACGAGCAGTACTTC.

This clonotype was observed a few times. This sequence joins TRBV10-3 and TRBJ1-1; 11 bases are shared with TRBD1. Germline V gives CDR1 ENHRY, CDR2 SYGVKD. V was clipped by 1 base and J by 5 bases; unmatched bases: 6. This CDR3 region has 16 residues. The CDR3 DNA sequence: TGTGCCATCAGTGAGTTCCCGGACAGGGGGCTTACTGAAGCTTTCTTT. It codes for CAISEFPDRGLTEAFF.

This clonotype was seen many times. A junction end diverges from the germline sequence, so it may reflect a read error. The chain recombines TRBV19 with TRBJ1-5, with 8 bases lining up with TRBD1. This CDR3 is 16 amino acids long. The germline V gene has CDR1 LNHDA and CDR2 SQIVND (reference sequence). The CDR3: CASSTPWTGSSQPQHF. The CDR3 DNA sequence: TGTGCCAGTAGTACCCCTTGGACAGGGAGCAGTCAGCCCCAGCATTTT.

This clonotype was seen at least ten times. The CDR3 region is CASSQGFGRGSWNTGELFF. CDR3 sequence (DNA): TGCGCCAGCAGCCAAGGTTTCGGCAGGGGATCGTGGAACACCGGGGAGCTGTTTTTT. This chain links TRBV4-3 with TRBJ2-2; a possible D gene is TRBD1 (6 bases). This CDR3 contains 19 residues. Germline CDR1 and CDR2: LGHNA and YSLEER. Trimming stripped 1 base from V and 1 base from J, with 19 bases between.

This clonotype was seen ten or more times. The chain carries TRBV24-1 and TRBJ2-2, with D perhaps being TRBD1 or TRBD2 (5 bases each). V was clipped by 3 bases and J by 1 base, with 14 bases between them. Per the germline V gene, CDR1 is KGHDR and CDR2 is SFDVKD. The CDR3 length is 17 residues. For the CDR3, the DNA is TGTGCCACCAGTGATACCTATGGGACCCTGAACACCGGGGAGCTGTTTTTT. It is translated as CATSDTYGTLNTGELFF.

The J gene is TRBJ2-3, the V gene TRBV4-2; perhaps TRBD1 as D (6 bases). CDR3 length: 16 residues. Germline-derived CDR1 and CDR2 are LGHNA and YNFKEQ. V was shortened by 5 bases and J by 2 bases, with 17 bases between the two germline ends. The CDR3 sequence is CASSVGATINTDTQYF. The DNA of the CDR3 is TGTGCCAGCAGCGTGGGGGCGACTATCAACACAGATACGCAGTATTTT.

This clonotype has ten or more counts. The chain carries TRBV29-1 and TRBJ1-1; D possibly corresponds to TRBD1 (6 bases). CDR3 length: 13 residues. Per the germline V gene, CDR1 is SQVTM and CDR2 is ANQGSEA. V was shortened by 6 bases and J by 7 bases, with 18 bases between the two germline ends. CDR3 in amino acids: CSVAQGRGGEAFF. The CDR3 DNA reads TGCAGCGTGGCACAGGGAAGAGGGGGTGAAGCTTTCTTT. Complete variable domain (other parts from reference TRBV29-1 and TRBJ1-1): SAVISQKPSRDICQRGTSLTIQCQVDSQVTMMFWYRQQPGQSLTLIATANQGSEATYESGFVIDKFPISRPNLTFSTLTVSNMSPEDSSIYLCSVAQGRGGEAFFGQGTRLTVV.

V is TRBV7-9 and J is TRBJ1-4; a weak D match, TRBD1 (6 bases). V gave up 6 bases and J gave up 8 bases, with 19 bases separating them. The CDR3 runs 15 residues. Germline CDR1 reads SEHNR; CDR2 reads FQNEAQ (reference sequence). CDR3 sequence: CASSSRDTEGEKLFF. In DNA, the CDR3 is TGTGCCAGCAGTTCCCGGGACACTGAGGGCGAAAAACTGTTTTTT.

This clonotype was recorded many times. The chain couples TRBV2 to TRBJ2-7; tentative D call: TRBD1 (5 bases). Trimming cost V 6 bases and J 1 base, with 10 bases left between them. The CDR3 length is 13 residues. CDR1 is SNHLY and CDR2 is FYNNEI in the germline V gene. The DNA for the CDR3 is TGTGCCAGCAGGGCAGGGTGGTCCTACGAGCAGTACTTC. Translated, it gives CASRAGWSYEQYF.

This clonotype was observed a few times. The rearrangement uses TRBV12-3 or TRBV12-4 and TRBJ2-1, with D perhaps being TRBD1 or TRBD2 (5 bases each). The length of the CDR3 is 14 residues. The germline V and J ends were trimmed by 6 bases and 8 bases, with 17 bases remaining between them. The CDR3 nucleotides are TGTGCCAGCAGCCGAGGCTTCGGGGCCTATGAGCAGTTCTTC. This gives the protein CASSRGFGAYEQFF.

This clonotype was counted many times. The chain employs TRBV28 and TRBJ2-7; D is ambiguous. V lost 3 bases to trimming and J lost 2 bases, with 11 bases between them. The CDR3 is 14 residues long. Germline assignment: CDR1 MDHEN and CDR2 SYDVKM. CDR3 loop: CASSLPSDAYEQYF. The CDR3 DNA sequence: TGTGCCAGCAGTTTGCCCAGCGACGCCTACGAGCAGTACTTC. Drawing the rest from reference TRBV28 and TRBJ2-7, the complete variable domain is DVKVTQSSRYLVKRTGEKVFLECVQDMDHENMFWYRQDPGLGLRLIYFSYDVKMKEKGDIPEGYSVSREKKERFSLILESASTNQTSMYLCASSLPSDAYEQYFGPGTRLTVT.

In this sample, this clonotype turned up many times. CDR3 residues: CASSSGTGETGELFF. The DNA of the CDR3 is TGTGCCAGCAGTTCCGGGACAGGGGAGACCGGGGAGCTGTTTTTT. The genes are TRBV6-4 and TRBJ2-2; 10 positions agree with TRBD1. J gave up 5 bases and V 5 bases, and 5 bases lay outside the gene matches. CDR3 length: 15 amino acids. CDR1 and CDR2 (germline): MRHNA, SNTAGT.

The chain combines TRBV30 with TRBJ1-1; no reliable D call. Deletions cut 5 bases from V and 5 bases from J, with 9 bases between. CDR3 length: 11 amino acids. The germline gives CDR1 GTSNPN, CDR2 SVGIG (reference sequence). DNA of the CDR3: TGTGCCTGGGGAGCAACGACTGAAGCTTTCTTT. Its translation: CAWGATTEAFF.

The rearrangement uses TRBV6-5 and TRBJ2-6; no definite D call. CDR1 and CDR2 (germline): MNHEY, SVGAGI. CDR3 length equals 18 residues. Deletions cut 2 bases from V and 0 bases from J, with 14 bases between. For the CDR3, the DNA is TGTGCCAGCAGTTACAGTCCCCCTGTCATCTCTGGGGCCAACGTCCTGACTTTC. Residues: CASSYSPPVISGANVLTF.

V gene TRBV20-1 combines with J gene TRBJ1-6; the match to TRBD1 covers 7 bases. Germline assignment: CDR1 DFQATT and CDR2 SNEGSKA (reference sequence). The CDR3 is made up of 14 amino acids. V lost 6 bases and J lost 8; bases outside the gene matches: 10. Written as DNA, the CDR3 is TGCAGTGCAACCCCCGGGACAGTCCATTCACCCCTCCACTTT. It translates to CSATPGTVHSPLHF.

This clonotype was recorded a few times. The chain carries TRBV29-1 and TRBJ1-2; D not certain. The germline V gene has CDR1 SQVTM and CDR2 ANQGSEA. With 4 bases removed from V and 6 bases from J, the gap between germline ends came to 3 bases. The CDR3 sequence is 9 residues long. The CDR3 sequence: CSVVDGYTF. Here the CDR3 DNA reads TGCAGCGTTGTGGATGGCTACACCTTC.